The text below deals with one TCR beta chain. Its antigen is not known. This CDR3 has 15 residues. Germline trimming cut 4 bases from V and 8 bases from J; bases unmatched to any gene: 9. The germline gives CDR1 SGHRS, CDR2 YFSETQ. The record originates from a study of shared clonotypes between healthy human individuals. Assay used: immunoSEQ multiplex PCR; TCRdb lists only in-frame clones, some missing. This table has over a million clones, around 76% appearing once. General study points: Around 5% was the fraction of naive CD4 clonotypes found shared across four donors. Represented diversity (both genetic and exposure-history) was limited by the small number of donors. Naive subsets generally had larger estimated richness than memory subsets.

This chain connects TRBV5-1 to TRBJ1-5, with 10 nucleotides matching TRBD1. Sequenced material: memory CD4+ T cells sorted from blood. As to subset: CD45RA-negative fraction. This clonotype was obtained from a man aged 18 to 29 in good health. Here the CDR3 reads CASSLTGGKLEPQHF. DNA for the CDR3: TGCGCCAGCAGCCTGACAGGGGGCAAACTCGAGCCCCAGCATTTT. Looking up the rest from reference TRBV5-1 and TRBJ1-5 gives the full variable domain: KAGVTQTPRYLIKTRGQQVTLSCSPISGHRSVSWYQQTPGQGLQFLFEYFSETQRNKGNFPGRFSGRQFSNSRSEMNVSTLELGDSALYLCASSLTGGKLEPQHFGDGTRLSIL.